This section outlines one T cell receptor (beta chain) sequence together with its context. Its specificity is not known. This sample was included in a study of cytomegalovirus exposure and HLA in healthy donors. General study findings and limits: Differences between HLA loci emerged in a later analysis of TCR association rates, with DRB1 most and HLA-C fewest. The study dropped some indistinguishable V segments, TRBV6-2 and TRBV6-3 among them. The dataset shows that most TCR sequences were rare, while some public TCRs occurred in many donors. In an earlier analysis, productive rearrangement rates for most beta V segments clustered near 87% or 30%.

The CDR3 sequence is 16 residues long. Trimming took 1 base from V and 0 from J; bases not matched to a gene: 4. Germline CDR1 SEHNR, CDR2 FQNEAQ (reference sequence). 60 Vbeta and 13 Jbeta primers were used in PCR. Only in-frame clones appear in the TCRdb table, and some are missing; sequencing was by immunoSEQ multiplex PCR. In the table there are about 130,000 clones, more than 75% of which are singletons. This receptor was obtained from a man aged 30-40 years in good health and CMV-seronegative. The sample was PBMCs. The genes are TRBV7-9 and TRBJ2-3, with 7 bases that match TRBD2. CDR3 nucleotide sequence: TGTGCCAGCAGCTTAGGGGTAGCGGGTAGCACAGATACGCAGTATTTT. The encoded protein is CASSLGVAGSTDTQYF. Full variable domain (rest looked up from reference TRBV7-9 and TRBJ2-3): DTGVSQNPRHKITKRGQNVTFRCDPISEHNRLYWYRQTLGQGPEFLTYFQNEAQLEKSRLLSDRFSAERPKGSFSTLEIQRTEQGDSAMYLCASSLGVAGSTDTQYFGPGTRLTVL.